The 18 T cell receptor beta chains given below trace back to one sample, sequenced in a study of T cells in Graves' hyperthyroidism and ophthalmopathy. Amplified TCR beta CDR3 regions came from RNA transcripts. The study used the HTBI primer set for a first-round RT-PCR of the TCR CDR3. TCRdb analysed the multiplex PCR reads with MiXCR anew, one entry per CDR3 protein. The table has a few hundred thousand distinct CDR3 sequences, about 14% seen once. Sample: blood. Receptor source: a woman aged 25 to 45 with Graves' ophthalmopathy.

This clonotype was counted at least ten times. V and J are TRBV4-2 and TRBJ2-1, with D perhaps given as TRBD1 or TRBD2 (5 bases each). Germline CDR1 LGHNA, CDR2 YNFKEQ. Trimming shortened V by 0 bases and J by 4 bases, and 7 bases separated the two germline ends. The length of the CDR3 is 14 residues. The CDR3 sequence is CASSQDWGYNEQFF. In DNA form, the CDR3 reads TGTGCCAGCAGCCAAGACTGGGGGTACAATGAGCAGTTCTTC.

This clonotype has ten or more counts. The chain is built from TRBV5-1 and TRBJ2-3; a weak D match, TRBD2 (5 bases). CDR3 length: 13 residues. Germline-derived CDR1 and CDR2 are SGHRS and YFSETQ. The ends were cut back, 4 bases at V and 2 bases at J, with 8 bases in the middle. The CDR3 region is CASSGLATDTQYF. The CDR3 DNA sequence: TGCGCCAGCAGCGGACTCGCCACAGATACGCAGTATTTT. Combining the CDR3 with reference TRBV5-1 and TRBJ2-3 gives the whole variable domain KAGVTQTPRYLIKTRGQQVTLSCSPISGHRSVSWYQQTPGQGLQFLFEYFSETQRNKGNFPGRFSGRQFSNSRSEMNVSTLELGDSALYLCASSGLATDTQYFGPGTRLTVL.

In this sample, this clonotype turned up many times. The V gene is TRBV7-2, the J gene TRBJ1-5; D not certain. Germline lookup yields CDR1 SGHTA and CDR2 FQGNSA. V dropped 5 bases and J dropped 0 bases, with 11 bases sitting between them. This CDR3 has 15 residues. The CDR3 sequence: CASSLSFYSNQPQHF. DNA for the CDR3: TGTGCCAGCAGCCTAAGCTTTTATAGCAATCAGCCCCAGCATTTT.

In its sample, this clonotype was seen many times. The chain uses TRBV6-1 and TRBJ2-6, with 8 bases lining up with TRBD1. The germline gives CDR1 MNHNS, CDR2 SASEGT. J was trimmed by 4 bases and V by 5 bases; bases with no gene match: 4. CDR3 length equals 15 residues. The CDR3: CASSPTGDGANVLTF. CDR3 DNA: TGTGCCAGCAGTCCGACAGGGGACGGGGCCAACGTCCTGACTTTC.

A remark on this clonotype: One end of the junction varies from germline; a read error may be responsible. The CDR3 loop is CASSQDGQGASNEQFF. The CDR3 coding sequence is TGCGCCAGCAGCCAAGACGGGCAGGGGGCGTCAAATGAGCAGTTCTTC. The V gene is TRBV28, the J gene TRBJ2-1; 8 nucleotides agree with TRBD1. CDR1 MDHEN and CDR2 SYDVKM come from the germline V gene. The CDR3 covers 16 residues.

This chain connects TRBV5-6 to TRBJ1-1, with 7 bases matching TRBD1. The CDR3 is made up of 14 amino acids. V lost 4 bases, J lost 1 base, and 4 bases stayed unmatched. CDR1 is SGHDT, CDR2 YYEEEE, per germline. This chain's CDR3 is CASSPRGRNTEAFF. The CDR3 DNA is TGTGCCAGCAGCCCGAGGGGGCGGAACACTGAAGCTTTCTTT.

This clonotype was detected ten times or more. The chain couples TRBV2 to TRBJ1-2; 7 positions match TRBD1. CDR3 length: 13 amino acids. V lost 10 bases to trimming and J lost 2 bases; unmatched junction nucleotides: 7. Germline V gene data show CDR1 as SNHLY and CDR2 as FYNNEI. CDR3 region: CATNGGGNYGYTF. The CDR3 nucleotides read TGTGCCACCAATGGAGGGGGCAACTATGGCTACACCTTC.

Many counts were recorded for this clonotype. The chain recombines TRBV18 with TRBJ1-1, with unresolved D. Trimming removed 6 bases at V and 1 base at J, with 9 bases between. The CDR3 covers 13 residues. Germline CDR1 and CDR2: KGHSH and LQKENI. The CDR3 DNA sequence: TGTGCCAGCTCCTGGACGGAGAACACTGAAGCTTTCTTT. It codes for CASSWTENTEAFF.

This clonotype was seen repeatedly, ten times or more. The chain is built from TRBV27 and TRBJ2-3; 9 bases are shared with TRBD1. This CDR3 is 14 amino acids long. Germline V CDR1 and CDR2: MNHEY, SMNVEV (reference sequence). V gave up 10 bases and J gave up 4 bases; unmatched junction bases: 9. In DNA, the CDR3 is TGTGCCACTCTCAGGGACAGGGTGGCAGATACGCAGTATTTT. Protein sequence: CATLRDRVADTQYF.

This clonotype was counted many times. This chain connects TRBV18 to TRBJ2-5; no firm D call. Germline CDR1 is KGHSH and CDR2 is LQKENI. This CDR3 has 14 residues. The V end lost 5 bases, the J end lost 0 bases, and 10 bases lay between the germline ends. The DNA for the CDR3 is TGTGCCAGCTCAGCACGGAGTTACCAAGAGACCCAGTACTTC. This sequence encodes CASSARSYQETQYF.

This clonotype was counted only a few times. The chain recombines TRBV5-4 with TRBJ1-1, with D possibly matching TRBD1 (5 bases). Germline CDR1 reads SGHNT; CDR2 reads YYREEE (reference sequence). V gave up 5 bases and J gave up 1 base, with 18 bases separating them. This CDR3 has 16 residues. The CDR3 loop reads CASSTRPRGANTEAFF. CDR3 nucleotide sequence: TGTGCCAGCAGTACAAGGCCCCGGGGCGCGAACACTGAAGCTTTCTTT.

This clonotype was picked up a small number of times. The V and J genes are TRBV18 and TRBJ1-1, with D unclear. CDR1 is KGHSH, CDR2 LQKENI, per germline. Trimming cost V 6 bases and J 5 bases, with 13 bases left between them. This CDR3 contains 13 residues. The DNA of the CDR3 is TGTGCCAGCTCCCCTAAGGATTCGACTGAAGCTTTCTTT. This translates into CASSPKDSTEAFF.

This clonotype appeared many times. The V gene is TRBV5-1, the J gene TRBJ2-7, with TRBD2 identical over 13 bases. In germline, CDR1 is SGHRS, CDR2 YFSETQ. Trimming removed 3 bases from V and 5 bases from J; junction bases left unmatched: 2. The CDR3 totals 14 residues. CDR3 loop: CASSSGTSGNEQYF. The CDR3, as DNA: TGCGCCAGCAGCTCCGGGACTAGCGGGAACGAGCAGTACTTC.

At least ten counts were recorded for this clonotype. The rearrangement joins TRBV5-1 to TRBJ2-1; 10 nucleotides align to TRBD2. Germline trimming cut 4 bases from V and 10 bases from J; bases unmatched to any gene: 20. The CDR3 extends over 18 amino acids. Germline loops: CDR1 SGHRS, CDR2 YFSETQ. The CDR3 sequence: CASSPWGIAGGTGMEQFF. CDR3 bases: TGCGCCAGCAGCCCGTGGGGAATAGCGGGGGGAACAGGAATGGAGCAGTTCTTC.

In this sample, this clonotype turned up many times. The chain recombines TRBV18 with TRBJ2-7; TRBD1 matches 7 bases. CDR3 length: 15 amino acids. Per the germline V gene, CDR1 is KGHSH and CDR2 is LQKENI. With V trimmed by 3 bases and J by 3 bases, 8 bases remained unmatched. The CDR3 loop reads CASSPEQGRNYEQYF. The CDR3 nucleotides are TGTGCCAGCTCACCCGAACAGGGGCGAAACTACGAGCAGTACTTC.

This clonotype was detected ten times or more. This chain uses TRBV11-3 with TRBJ2-3; TRBD1 matches at 7 bases. Trimming removed 1 base from V and 0 bases from J; junction bases left unmatched: 1. The CDR3 spans 15 residues. Germline V CDR1 and CDR2: SGHNT, YENEEA. The CDR3 DNA sequence: TGTGCCAGCAGCTTAGTGGGACAGAGCACAGATACGCAGTATTTT. Translated: CASSLVGQSTDTQYF.

This clonotype was counted many times. The rearrangement joins TRBV7-3 to TRBJ2-2; a possible D gene is TRBD2 (6 bases). This CDR3 has 15 amino acids. Germline-derived CDR1 and CDR2 are SGHTA and FQGTGA. Trimming cost V 5 bases and J 5 bases, with 15 bases left between them. The CDR3 nucleotides are TGTGCCAGCAGCCCCTGGGGGGACGGAACCGGGGAGCTGTTTTTT. Its translation: CASSPWGDGTGELFF.

The V gene is TRBV28, the J gene TRBJ1-3; TRBD1 might be the D (6 bases). This CDR3 region has 13 residues. Trimming removed 8 bases from V and 14 bases from J, with 22 bases in between. Germline CDR1 and CDR2: MDHEN and SYDVKM. CDR3 amino acids: CASGLGRGETLYF. The CDR3 bases are TGTGCCAGCGGACTGGGCAGGGGTGAGACCCTATATTTT. The full variable domain, its missing parts supplied by reference TRBV28 and TRBJ1-3, is DVKVTQSSRYLVKRTGEKVFLECVQDMDHENMFWYRQDPGLGLRLIYFSYDVKMKEKGDIPEGYSVSREKKERFSLILESASTNQTSMYLCASGLGRGETLYFGEGSWLTVV.